The source of this TCR beta chain is a study of early T cells in non-severe SARS-CoV-2 infection. Per the germline V gene, CDR1 is DFQATT and CDR2 is SNEGSKA (reference sequence). The CDR3 consists of 12 residues. V lost 0 bases to trimming and J lost 11 bases, with 12 bases between them. The protocol attached unique molecular identifiers to individual cDNA molecules. Each CDR3 protein is one row after TCRdb ran MiXCR on the 5' RACE reads. The sample comprises around 80,000 distinct CDR3 sequences, less than 11% of which are singletons, and approximately 8% rests with the top ten. Sequenced here: whole blood, sampled at baseline. The chain recombines TRBV20-1 with TRBJ2-3, with no clear D. The receptor comes from an adult who was a healthcare worker with PCR-confirmed SARS-CoV-2 infection or an uninfected control (not recorded which). CDR3 sequence: CSARDRWGLQYF. CDR3 DNA sequence: TGCAGTGCTAGAGATCGCTGGGGTTTGCAGTATTTT.